One T cell receptor (beta chain) is described in this entry. These data belong to a study of blood T cell repertoires in COVID-19. About the study: Sources were T cells, B-cell-depleted T cells, or PBMCs; the material itself was cDNA or gDNA.

Per the original data handling: Cell counts per sample came from amplifying reference gene primers. Measured with immunoSEQ multiplex PCR; TCRdb has only the in-frame clones, and not every one. The DNA gave D and trimming, while V, J and clone size come from that table. The sample contains some 67,000 clones, roughly 87% of which appear only once. CDR3 length: 13 amino acids. V was clipped by 10 bases and J by 0 bases, with 12 bases between them. Germline CDR1 is SNHLY and CDR2 is FYNNEI. Sequenced: peripheral blood. The clonotype comes from a woman of 80 years or more with acute or convalescent COVID-19. The genes are TRBV2 and TRBJ1-2; no clear D gene. The CDR3 nucleotides read TGTGCCACCGTGCCCGGAGCTAACTATGGCTACACCTTC. Amino acid sequence: CATVPGANYGYTF.